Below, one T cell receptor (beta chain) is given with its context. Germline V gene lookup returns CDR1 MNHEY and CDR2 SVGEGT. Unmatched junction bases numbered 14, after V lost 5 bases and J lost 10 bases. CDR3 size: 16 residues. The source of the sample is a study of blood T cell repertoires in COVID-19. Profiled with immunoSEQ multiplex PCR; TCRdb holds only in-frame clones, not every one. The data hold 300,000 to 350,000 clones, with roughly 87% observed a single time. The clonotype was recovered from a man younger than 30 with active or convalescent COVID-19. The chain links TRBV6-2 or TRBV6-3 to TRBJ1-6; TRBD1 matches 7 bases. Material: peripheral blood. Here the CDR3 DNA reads TGTGCCAGCAGTCGCCCGGGACAGACGGGCGGCTCACCCCTCCACTTT. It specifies CASSRPGQTGGSPLHF.